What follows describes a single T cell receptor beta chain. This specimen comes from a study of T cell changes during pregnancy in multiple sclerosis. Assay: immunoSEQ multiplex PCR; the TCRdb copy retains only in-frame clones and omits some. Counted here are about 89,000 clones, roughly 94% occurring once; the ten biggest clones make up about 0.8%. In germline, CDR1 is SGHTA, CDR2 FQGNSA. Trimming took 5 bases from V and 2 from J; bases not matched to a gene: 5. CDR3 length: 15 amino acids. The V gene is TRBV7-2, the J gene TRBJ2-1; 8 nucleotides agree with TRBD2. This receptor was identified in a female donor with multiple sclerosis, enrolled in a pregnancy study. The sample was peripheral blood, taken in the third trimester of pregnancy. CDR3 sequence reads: CASSGLATTYNEQFF. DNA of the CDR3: TGTGCCAGCAGCGGACTAGCCACCACCTACAATGAGCAGTTCTTC.